One T cell receptor beta chain is described in this entry. Its antigen is not identified. Per germline, CDR1 LGHNT and CDR2 FRNRAP. CDR3 length: 13 amino acids. The V and J ends lost 6 bases and 0 bases respectively, with 3 bases between them. A sample-barcoded 5' primer and a J-beta primer mix were used in a second PCR of roughly 6 to 11 cycles. Template switching added a 12-random-nucleotide identifier to every cDNA molecule. TCRdb analysed the 5' RACE reads with MiXCR anew, one entry per CDR3 protein. The sample has around 280,000 distinct CDR3 sequences; 27% are singletons. These data belong to a study of blood T cells in healthy people across ages. Turning to the study itself: There was about one barcoded beta molecule captured by template switching per two T cells. Findings of the study overall: Donor CMV status was unknown, possibly confounding expanded clonotype changes. With age, beta diversity per million T cells declined roughly linearly, significantly by 40.

The sample taken for sequencing was blood. The origin of this receptor is a woman in her 70s in good health. The J gene is TRBJ2-6, the V gene TRBV12-5; no definite D call. This CDR3 is CASGLSGANVLTF. The CDR3 DNA sequence: TGTGCTAGTGGCCTCTCTGGGGCCAACGTCCTGACTTTC.